A selection of T cell receptor beta chains follows, all from one sample in a study of T cell responses to AZD1222 COVID-19 vaccine. Profiled with immunoSEQ multiplex PCR; TCRdb holds only in-frame clones, not every one. The table includes 80,000 or so clones, approximately 90% detected once. Specimen: peripheral blood, collected on day 0 of AZD1222 vaccination. The receptors derive from an adult in good health. CDR3s include the opening cysteine and the closing phenylalanine or tryptophan. Fields, in order: J gene, D gene, V gene, clone size, CDR3 protein, CDR3 DNA. D genes are given only for firm matches. Not every row has a clone size; where given, it reads once, few, many or a size class.

j_call: TRBJ1-3; d_call: .; v_call: TRBV6-5; clone_size: .; cdr3_aa: CASSNGERFGNTIYF; cdr3_nt: TGTGCCAGCTCGAATGGGGAGAGGTTTGGAAACACCATATATTTT
j_call: TRBJ1-1; d_call: .; v_call: TRBV3-1/TRBV3-2; clone_size: .; cdr3_aa: CASSQTQSPTEAFF; cdr3_nt: TGTGCCAGCAGCCAAACCCAGTCCCCCACTGAAGCTTTCTTT
j_call: TRBJ1-2; d_call: .; v_call: TRBV9; clone_size: .; cdr3_aa: CASSGYGYTF; cdr3_nt: TGTGCCAGCAGCGGCTATGGCTACACCTTC
j_call: TRBJ1-1; d_call: .; v_call: TRBV7-9; clone_size: .; cdr3_aa: CASSLGPGAGTEAFF; cdr3_nt: TGTGCCAGCAGCTTAGGTCCGGGGGCGGGCACTGAAGCTTTCTTT
j_call: TRBJ1-2; d_call: .; v_call: TRBV7-2; clone_size: .; cdr3_aa: CASSLASASGYYYGYTF; cdr3_nt: TGTGCCAGCAGCTTAGCGTCGGCCAGCGGTTACTACTATGGCTACACCTTC
j_call: TRBJ1-2; d_call: TRBD1; v_call: TRBV9; clone_size: .; cdr3_aa: CASSVAGTGGGYTF; cdr3_nt: TGTGCCAGCAGCGTAGCGGGGACAGGAGGTGGCTACACCTTC
j_call: TRBJ1-2; d_call: .; v_call: TRBV5-6; clone_size: few; cdr3_aa: CASSLETYGYTF; cdr3_nt: TGTGCCAGCAGCTTGGAAACCTATGGCTACACCTTC
j_call: TRBJ1-6; d_call: .; v_call: TRBV13; clone_size: .; cdr3_aa: CASSDTPKAGLNSPLHF; cdr3_nt: TGTGCCAGCAGCGATACGCCCAAGGCAGGGCTTAATTCACCCCTCCACTTT
j_call: TRBJ2-5; d_call: .; v_call: TRBV5-1; clone_size: .; cdr3_aa: CASSHDQETQYF; cdr3_nt: TGCGCCAGCAGCCACGACCAAGAGACCCAGTACTTC
j_call: TRBJ1-2; d_call: .; v_call: TRBV29-1; clone_size: .; cdr3_aa: CSVDEGFSYGYTF; cdr3_nt: TGCAGCGTTGACGAGGGGTTCAGCTATGGCTACACCTTC
j_call: TRBJ2-5; d_call: .; v_call: TRBV5-1; clone_size: .; cdr3_aa: CASSLDPSGKTQYF; cdr3_nt: TGCGCCAGCAGCTTGGACCCCTCGGGAAAGACCCAGTACTTC
j_call: TRBJ2-1; d_call: TRBD2; v_call: TRBV27; clone_size: .; cdr3_aa: CASSLIDQRGSNEQFF; cdr3_nt: TGTGCCAGCAGTCTCATCGACCAGCGGGGGTCCAATGAGCAGTTCTTC
j_call: TRBJ1-1; d_call: .; v_call: TRBV14; clone_size: once; cdr3_aa: CASSQNPPELILNTEAFF; cdr3_nt: TGTGCCAGCAGCCAAAACCCACCCGAGCTAATATTGAACACTGAAGCTTTCTTT
j_call: TRBJ1-5; d_call: TRBD1; v_call: TRBV14; clone_size: .; cdr3_aa: CASSQGGGSNNQPQHF; cdr3_nt: TGTGCCAGCAGCCAAGGAGGGGGCTCCAACAATCAGCCCCAGCATTTT
j_call: TRBJ1-4; d_call: .; v_call: TRBV2; clone_size: .; cdr3_aa: CASSLPLLTNEKLFF; cdr3_nt: TGTGCCAGCAGCCTTCCACTGCTAACTAATGAAAAACTGTTTTTT
j_call: TRBJ1-2; d_call: TRBD1; v_call: TRBV15; clone_size: .; cdr3_aa: CATSREGAPNYGYTF; cdr3_nt: TGTGCCACCAGCAGGGAGGGGGCTCCTAACTATGGCTACACCTTC
j_call: TRBJ2-7; d_call: .; v_call: TRBV7-8; clone_size: .; cdr3_aa: CASSPSRGASFYEQYF; cdr3_nt: TGTGCCAGCAGCCCCAGCCGGGGGGCATCGTTTTACGAGCAGTACTTC
j_call: TRBJ1-2; d_call: TRBD1; v_call: TRBV9; clone_size: .; cdr3_aa: CASSAPGQIYGYTF; cdr3_nt: TGTGCCAGCAGCGCCCCGGGACAGATCTATGGCTACACCTTC
j_call: TRBJ2-7; d_call: .; v_call: TRBV5-4; clone_size: .; cdr3_aa: CASSPPLGGHTYEQYF; cdr3_nt: TGTGCCAGCAGTCCCCCTCTGGGGGGCCATACCTACGAGCAGTACTTC
j_call: TRBJ2-6; d_call: .; v_call: TRBV19; clone_size: .; cdr3_aa: CASRISGANVLTF; cdr3_nt: TGTGCCAGTAGGATCTCTGGGGCCAACGTCCTGACTTTC
j_call: TRBJ1-5; d_call: .; v_call: TRBV7-9; clone_size: once; cdr3_aa: CASSSGDPQPQHF; cdr3_nt: TGTGCCAGCAGCTCCGGGGACCCACAGCCCCAGCATTTT
j_call: TRBJ2-6; d_call: TRBD1; v_call: TRBV3-1/TRBV3-2; clone_size: .; cdr3_aa: CASRTGDLSGANVLTF; cdr3_nt: TGTGCCAGCAGGACAGGGGACCTCTCTGGGGCCAACGTCCTGACTTTC
j_call: TRBJ1-5; d_call: .; v_call: TRBV25-1; clone_size: .; cdr3_aa: CASSANWGQPQHF; cdr3_nt: TGTGCCAGCAGCGCGAATTGGGGTCAGCCCCAGCATTTT
j_call: TRBJ2-4; d_call: .; v_call: TRBV10-2; clone_size: .; cdr3_aa: CASSVGGAKNIQYF; cdr3_nt: TGCGCCAGCAGTGTTGGGGGAGCCAAAAACATTCAGTACTTC